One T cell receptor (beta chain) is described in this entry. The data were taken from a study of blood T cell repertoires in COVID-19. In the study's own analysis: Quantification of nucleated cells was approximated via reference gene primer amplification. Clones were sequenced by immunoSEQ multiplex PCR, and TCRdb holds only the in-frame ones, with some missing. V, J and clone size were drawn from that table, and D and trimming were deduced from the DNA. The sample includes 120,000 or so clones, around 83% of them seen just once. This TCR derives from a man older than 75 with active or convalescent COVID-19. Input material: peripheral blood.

In DNA form, the CDR3 reads TGTGCCAGCAGCTTAGAAGCGGGGGGCTACAATGAGCAGTTCTTC. It encodes CASSLEAGGYNEQFF. The chain employs TRBV11-2 and TRBJ2-1, with 9 bases identical to TRBD2. This CDR3 has 15 amino acids. Trimming took 0 bases from V and 3 from J; bases not matched to a gene: 0. Germline V gives CDR1 SGHAT, CDR2 FQNNGV.